Below, 31 T cell receptor beta chains from the same sample are listed, as sequenced in a study of T cell responses to AZD1222 COVID-19 vaccine. Assay used: immunoSEQ multiplex PCR; TCRdb lists only in-frame clones, some missing. The data hold about 56,000 clones, with over 80% observed a single time. The specimen was peripheral blood, collected on day 0 of AZD1222 vaccination. These receptors were taken from an adult in good health.

The chain has TRBV5-1 and TRBJ2-7, with 8 bases identical to TRBD1. The CDR3 spans 17 residues. J gave up 2 bases and V 2 bases, and 12 bases lay outside the gene matches. Germline V gene lookup returns CDR1 SGHRS and CDR2 YFSETQ. CDR3: CASSFGGPDRDAYEQYF. The CDR3 DNA sequence: TGCGCCAGCAGCTTTGGAGGTCCGGACAGGGACGCCTACGAGCAGTACTTC.

V is TRBV19 and J is TRBJ1-3; TRBD1 matches 8 bases. V gave up 4 bases and J gave up 2 bases; unmatched junction bases: 1. The CDR3 loop spans 14 amino acids. Per the germline V gene, CDR1 is LNHDA and CDR2 is SQIVND (reference sequence). The CDR3 DNA follows: TGTGCCAGTAGTAGACAGGGGACTGGAAACACCATATATTTT. Its protein product is CASSRQGTGNTIYF.

The V call is TRBV5-1, the J call TRBJ2-3; D ambiguous. Germline V gives CDR1 SGHRS, CDR2 YFSETQ. This CDR3 has 11 amino acids. Trimming shortened V by 3 bases and J by 4 bases, and 3 bases separated the two germline ends. The CDR3 reads CASSSSDTQYF. In nucleotides, the CDR3 is TGCGCCAGCAGCTCCTCAGATACGCAGTATTTT. The full variable domain, rest sourced from reference TRBV5-1 and TRBJ2-3, is KAGVTQTPRYLIKTRGQQVTLSCSPISGHRSVSWYQQTPGQGLQFLFEYFSETQRNKGNFPGRFSGRQFSNSRSEMNVSTLELGDSALYLCASSSSDTQYFGPGTRLTVL.

The rearrangement joins TRBV2 to TRBJ2-2; D tentatively reads TRBD1 or TRBD2 (5 bases each). Germline CDR1 SNHLY, CDR2 FYNNEI. CDR3 length: 15 residues. Trimming took 7 bases from V and 6 from J, leaving 18 bases between them. For the CDR3, the DNA is TGTGCCAGCACGGCCGGGGCTCCTCGACCCGGGGAGCTGTTTTTT. It specifies CASTAGAPRPGELFF.

This rearrangement joins TRBV21-1 to TRBJ1-2; TRBD1, the D gene given by the table, was not confirmed from the DNA. TRBV21-1 represents a pseudogene. This CDR3 is 13 amino acids long. The CDR3 DNA reads TGTGCCAGCCGTAGGGGACAGATCTATGGCTACACCTTC. It specifies CASRRGQIYGYTF.

This sequence joins TRBV6-2 or TRBV6-3 and TRBJ2-7, with 7 nucleotides matching TRBD2. Germline V CDR1 and CDR2: MNHEY, SVGEGT. With V trimmed by 5 bases and J by 6 bases, 10 bases remained unmatched. This CDR3 has 14 residues. The CDR3 DNA follows: TGTGCCAGCAGTCCCGGACTAGTTGGACCCGAGCAGTACTTC. Translated, it gives CASSPGLVGPEQYF.

The rearrangement uses TRBV11-3 and TRBJ2-1; D might be TRBD1 or TRBD2, each matching 6 bases. The V and J ends lost 7 bases and 0 bases respectively, with 16 bases between them. CDR1 is SGHNT, CDR2 YENEEA, per germline. The CDR3 runs 16 residues. The CDR3: CASTRGPTSSYNEQFF. Here the CDR3 DNA reads TGTGCCAGCACCCGGGGGCCTACGAGCTCCTACAATGAGCAGTTCTTC.

The chain employs TRBV25-1 and TRBJ2-5; 8 bases line up with TRBD1. Germline V lookup: CDR1 MGHDK, CDR2 SYGVNS. The ends lost 4 bases at V and 5 bases at J; junction bases unmatched: 3. The CDR3 runs 13 residues. The CDR3 sequence: CASSAGGGETQYF. For the CDR3, the DNA is TGTGCCAGCAGTGCAGGGGGCGGGGAGACCCAGTACTTC.

The J gene is TRBJ2-1, the V gene TRBV7-2; the D is unclear. This CDR3 has 15 residues. CDR1 SGHTA and CDR2 FQGNSA come from the germline V gene. Trimming pared 3 bases from V and 2 bases from J, leaving 11 bases between. CDR3 protein: CASSFVGVAYNEQFF. The CDR3 bases are TGTGCCAGCAGCTTTGTTGGGGTTGCCTACAATGAGCAGTTCTTC.

This rearrangement joins TRBV19 to TRBJ1-4; 7 bases match TRBD1. CDR1 is LNHDA, CDR2 SQIVND, per germline (reference sequence). This CDR3 comprises 12 residues. Losses at the gene ends were 10 bases for V and 5 bases for J; bases not matched to a gene: 4. The DNA for the CDR3 is TGTGCCACTCAGGACAGGAATGAAAAACTGTTTTTT. It yields the protein CATQDRNEKLFF.

The CDR3 is CASSRDRTSYEQYF. The DNA of the CDR3 is TGTGCCAGCAGCCGGGACAGGACGTCCTACGAGCAGTACTTC. This sequence joins TRBV19 and TRBJ2-7; TRBD1 agrees at 8 bases. Germline V gene lookup returns CDR1 LNHDA and CDR2 SQIVND (reference sequence). The trim removed 9 bases at V and 1 base at J, leaving 8 bases unmatched. The CDR3 totals 14 residues. The full variable domain, with the rest looked up from reference TRBV19 and TRBJ2-7, is DGGITQSPKYLFRKEGQNVTLSCEQNLNHDAMYWYRQDPGQGLRLIYYSQIVNDFQKGDIAEGYSVSREKKESFPLTVTSAQKNPTAFYLCASSRDRTSYEQYFGPGTRLTVT.

CDR3 DNA sequence: TGCGCCAGCAGCTGGGGACAGGGGGCCGGTGACATTCAGTACTTC. Its translation is CASSWGQGAGDIQYF. The rearrangement joins TRBV5-1 to TRBJ2-4; 12 bases align to TRBD1. Germline assignment: CDR1 SGHRS and CDR2 YFSETQ. Germline trimming cut 3 bases from V and 8 bases from J; bases unmatched to any gene: 6. The CDR3 contains 15 residues.

This chain joins TRBV7-6 and TRBJ2-5, with no clear D. In germline, CDR1 is SGHVS, CDR2 FNYEAQ. V was trimmed by 1 base and J by 4 bases, leaving 7 bases between them. This CDR3 comprises 13 residues. CDR3 sequence reads: CASSLVGGETQYF. The DNA for the CDR3 is TGTGCCAGCAGCTTAGTGGGCGGAGAGACCCAGTACTTC.

The chain couples TRBV7-2 to TRBJ1-3; D ambiguous. The V end lost 5 bases, the J end lost 0 bases, and 5 bases lay between the germline ends. Germline CDR1 is SGHTA and CDR2 is FQGNSA. The CDR3 loop spans 13 amino acids. CDR3 sequence (DNA): TGTGCCAGCAGCCCTGACTCTGGAAACACCATATATTTT. Translating it yields CASSPDSGNTIYF.

This chain joins TRBV14 and TRBJ1-6; D gene ambiguous. Germline V gives CDR1 SGHDN, CDR2 FVKESK. The CDR3 covers 12 residues. V was cut by 5 bases and J by 6 bases, with 5 bases left in between. DNA of the CDR3: TGTGCCAGCAGCTCGATTAATTCACCCCTCCACTTT. Amino acid sequence: CASSSINSPLHF.

The rearrangement uses TRBV21-1 and TRBJ2-3; whether TRBD1, the table's D call, matches the DNA was not checked. TRBV21-1 is a pseudogene segment. The CDR3 runs 15 residues. The DNA of the CDR3 is TGTGCCAGCAGCAAACCGGGACAGGGGTCCGATACGCAGTATTTT. The encoded protein is CASSKPGQGSDTQYF.

V usage is TRBV7-9 and J usage is TRBJ1-2; D is undetermined. CDR1 and CDR2 from the germline V gene are SEHNR and FQNEAQ (reference sequence). The CDR3 covers 13 residues. Trimming took 2 bases from V and 8 from J, leaving 12 bases between them. CDR3 amino acids: CASSLSGLGGYTF. As DNA, the CDR3 is TGTGCCAGCAGCTTATCCGGCCTGGGGGGCTACACCTTC.

This chain uses TRBV11-2 with TRBJ1-4, with 8 nucleotides matching TRBD1. The CDR3 has 14 residues. V lost 1 base, J lost 8 bases, and 3 bases stayed unmatched. Looked up from germline, CDR1 is SGHAT and CDR2 is FQNNGV. The CDR3 reads CASSLATGAEKLFF. CDR3 sequence (DNA): TGTGCCAGCAGCTTAGCGACAGGGGCGGAAAAACTGTTTTTT. Filled out from reference TRBV11-2 and TRBJ1-4, the complete variable domain reads EAGVAQSPRYKIIEKRQSVAFWCNPISGHATLYWYQQILGQGPKLLIQFQNNGVVDDSQLPKDRFSAERLKGVDSTLKIQPAKLEDSAVYLCASSLATGAEKLFFGSGTQLSVL.

This clone was seen more than once but under ten times. This chain joins TRBV4-1 and TRBJ1-2, with 11 bases matching TRBD1. Trimming took 3 bases from V and 2 from J; bases not matched to a gene: 5. This CDR3 has 16 residues. The V gene's germline CDR1 is MGHRA and CDR2 YSYEKL. The CDR3, as DNA: TGCGCCAGCAGCCACTTTCGGGACAGGGGGAACTATGGCTACACCTTC. Translating it yields CASSHFRDRGNYGYTF.

The CDR3 bases are TGTGCCAGCAGCCTAATGAGGGGAATAGGCTACGAGCAGTACTTC. It translates to CASSLMRGIGYEQYF. V and J are TRBV5-4 and TRBJ2-7, with D possibly being TRBD1 or TRBD2 (5 bases each). The CDR3 has 15 amino acids. Germline values: CDR1 SGHNT, CDR2 YYREEE (reference sequence). Trimming left V 4 bases short and J 3 bases short, with 17 bases between.

This chain uses TRBV2 with TRBJ2-4, with 7 positions matching TRBD2. This CDR3 is 14 amino acids long. The J segment lost 7 bases and the V segment lost 5 bases, leaving 8 bases of the junction unmatched. Germline-derived CDR1 and CDR2 are SNHLY and FYNNEI. The DNA of the CDR3 is TGTGCCAGCAGTTCCCGGGACTACTCTAACATTCAGTACTTC. Translated: CASSSRDYSNIQYF.

The V gene is TRBV19, the J gene TRBJ1-5; maybe TRBD1 (5 bases). V was trimmed by 7 bases and J by 0 bases, leaving 19 bases between them. CDR3 length: 17 amino acids. Germline CDR1 reads LNHDA; CDR2 reads SQIVND (reference sequence). The CDR3 nucleotides read TGTGCCAGTAAGGCCGGGGCAGGAACTTATAGCAATCAGCCCCAGCATTTT. This sequence encodes CASKAGAGTYSNQPQHF. Full variable domain (outside the CDR3, taken from reference TRBV19 and TRBJ1-5): DGGITQSPKYLFRKEGQNVTLSCEQNLNHDAMYWYRQDPGQGLRLIYYSQIVNDFQKGDIAEGYSVSREKKESFPLTVTSAQKNPTAFYLCASKAGAGTYSNQPQHFGDGTRLSIL.

The J gene is TRBJ1-6, the V gene TRBV6-1; 11 bases fit TRBD1. The length of the CDR3 is 14 residues. V trimming: 3 bases; J trimming: 13 bases; junction bases outside the gene matches: 5. Germline V gene sequence: CDR1 MNHNS, CDR2 SASEGT. The CDR3 nucleotides read TGTGCCAGCAGTGACGGACAGGGGGCTTTTCCCCTCCACTTT. It translates to CASSDGQGAFPLHF.

The V and J genes are TRBV29-1 and TRBJ2-7, with 7 nucleotides matching TRBD1. The V segment lost 2 bases and the J segment 2 bases; nucleotides outside the gene matches: 9. The CDR3 extends over 15 amino acids. Germline CDR1 reads SQVTM; CDR2 reads ANQGSEA. The CDR3 here is CSVETRDRQTYEQYF. The CDR3 bases are TGCAGCGTTGAAACCCGGGACAGACAAACCTACGAGCAGTACTTC.

The chain combines TRBV5-4 with TRBJ2-3; 15 nucleotides match TRBD2. J was trimmed by 4 bases and V by 5 bases; bases with no gene match: 2. In germline, CDR1 is SGHNT, CDR2 YYREEE (reference sequence). This CDR3 has 15 amino acids. In DNA form, the CDR3 reads TGTGCCAGCAGTCGGACTAGCGGGAGGGCAGATACGCAGTATTTT. This translates into CASSRTSGRADTQYF. Together with reference TRBV5-4 and TRBJ2-3, the CDR3 gives the full variable domain: ETGVTQSPTHLIKTRGQQVTLRCSSQSGHNTVSWYQQALGQGPQFIFQYYREEENGRGNFPPRFSGLQFPNYSSELNVNALELDDSALYLCASSRTSGRADTQYFGPGTRLTVL.

J is TRBJ2-5 and V is TRBV18, with D perhaps matching TRBD1 or TRBD2 (5 bases each). The length of the CDR3 is 13 residues. Germline V gene lookup returns CDR1 KGHSH and CDR2 LQKENI. V dropped 2 bases and J dropped 5 bases, with 9 bases sitting between them. DNA for the CDR3: TGTGCCAGCTCACCAGAGGGGATGGAGACCCAGTACTTC. Translating gives CASSPEGMETQYF.

The chain employs TRBV14 and TRBJ2-2, with 8 positions matching TRBD1. Germline CDR1 reads SGHDN; CDR2 reads FVKESK. This CDR3 is built from 17 residues. V shed 2 bases and J 6 bases; nucleotides not matched to a gene: 11. The CDR3 spells CASSQPSYQGAAGELFF. Here the CDR3 DNA reads TGTGCCAGCAGCCAACCATCTTACCAGGGGGCCGCCGGGGAGCTGTTTTTT.

The chain is built from TRBV5-1 and TRBJ2-5, with a weak D call TRBD1 (6 bases). V was clipped by 4 bases and J by 1 base, with 11 bases between them. Germline V CDR1 and CDR2: SGHRS, YFSETQ. CDR3 length equals 14 residues. CDR3: CASSLQGSQETQYF. CDR3 coding DNA: TGCGCCAGCAGCCTACAGGGATCCCAAGAGACCCAGTACTTC.

The genes are TRBV14 and TRBJ2-7, with TRBD2 as a possible D gene (6 bases). This CDR3 spans 14 amino acids. V dropped 1 base and J dropped 3 bases, with 10 bases sitting between them. Germline V gene lookup returns CDR1 SGHDN and CDR2 FVKESK. The CDR3, as DNA: TGTGCCAGCAGCCAAGGAGGGAGGAACTACGAGCAGTACTTC. Translating it yields CASSQGGRNYEQYF.

The chain is built from TRBV5-1 and TRBJ2-2, with a possible D match to TRBD1 (7 bases). The ends were cut back, 7 bases at V and 5 bases at J, with 15 bases in the middle. This CDR3 is 14 amino acids long. CDR1 is SGHRS and CDR2 is YFSETQ in the germline V gene. The CDR3 bases are TGCGCCAGCCGAGGACCAGGGGGGACCGGGGAGCTGTTTTTT. It specifies CASRGPGGTGELFF.

The V call is TRBV18, the J call TRBJ2-5, with D unclear. Looked up from germline, CDR1 is KGHSH and CDR2 is LQKENI. With 2 bases removed from V and 2 bases from J, the gap between germline ends came to 6 bases. The CDR3 totals 13 residues. CDR3 bases: TGTGCCAGCTCACCAACACAGCAAGAGACCCAGTACTTC. This codes for CASSPTQQETQYF.